This note documents a single T cell receptor beta chain sequence. This record belongs to a study of control samples from healthy donors and cancer patients. V gave up 5 bases and J gave up 5 bases; unmatched junction bases: 6. This CDR3 has 15 residues. CDR1 MNHEY and CDR2 SVGAGI come from the germline V gene. Measured with immunoSEQ multiplex PCR; TCRdb has only the in-frame clones, and not every one. The sample yields more than 95,000 clones, 88% seen once. The clonotype was recovered from a woman aged 70 to 79 in good health. This chain uses TRBV6-5 with TRBJ1-1; 12 nucleotides agree with TRBD1. Sequences were obtained from blood. CDR3 bases: TGTGCCAGCAGTCCCGGGACAGGGGGCGGAACTGAAGCTTTCTTT. Its protein is CASSPGTGGGTEAFF.